This passage covers 15 T cell receptor beta chains from one sample sequenced in a study of naive and memory T cell subsets. Whole-study results and caveats: Possibly reflecting memory cells re-expressing CD45RA, a few larger clonotypes occurred in naive repertoires, especially CD8.

Both TRBC1 and TRBC2 were covered by a beta constant-region primer of two equimolar oligonucleotides. The ligated cDNA underwent four PCR rounds using SP2 and nested alpha and beta constant-region primers. TCRdb processed the UMI-ligation and nested PCR reads anew with MiXCR; each CDR3 protein has one entry. The sample includes over 110,000 distinct CDR3 sequences, 15% to 25% of them seen just once. The antigens for these receptors are not known. The specimen was naive CD8+ T cells from blood. The receptors were sampled from a human donor in good health.

The chain carries TRBV28 and TRBJ2-1, with D perhaps matching TRBD2 (6 bases). CDR3 length: 15 amino acids. V gave up 3 bases and J gave up 4 bases, with 13 bases separating them. The germline V gene has CDR1 MDHEN and CDR2 SYDVKM. In DNA form, the CDR3 reads TGTGCCAGCAGTTTGGGGCTAGCGCATTACAATGAGCAGTTCTTC. Protein sequence: CASSLGLAHYNEQFF.

The chain couples TRBV6-2 or TRBV6-3 to TRBJ1-5, with a tentative D call TRBD1 (6 bases). The germline gives CDR1 MNHEY, CDR2 SVGEGT. The CDR3 spans 13 residues. V was shortened by 7 bases and J by 2 bases, with 9 bases between the two germline ends. The CDR3 DNA is TGTGCCAGCATGGGGGCACGCAATCAGCCCCAGCATTTT. It codes for CASMGARNQPQHF.

This clonotype was seen a few times. This chain uses TRBV10-2 with TRBJ2-3, with 11 bases fitting TRBD2. This CDR3 is built from 15 residues. Germline V gene data show CDR1 as WSHSY and CDR2 as SAAADI. V shed 2 bases and J 6 bases; nucleotides not matched to a gene: 4. CDR3 bases: TGCGCCAGCAGTGAGGTAGCGGGAGGGCCGGATACGCAGTATTTT. Residues: CASSEVAGGPDTQYF.

Ten or more counts support this clonotype. This chain uses TRBV29-1 with TRBJ2-4; D tentatively reads TRBD1 or TRBD2 (5 bases each). V was clipped by 7 bases and J by 6 bases, with 16 bases between them. The length of the CDR3 is 13 residues. Germline V gives CDR1 SQVTM, CDR2 ANQGSEA. The CDR3 region has the DNA TGCAGCGCAGCATACTGGGACCTAAACATTCAGTACTTC. It encodes CSAAYWDLNIQYF.

The CDR3 sequence is CASRLQGMGGYTF. The CDR3 nucleotides are TGTGCCAGCAGGTTACAGGGGATGGGCGGCTACACCTTC. The chain links TRBV2 to TRBJ1-2, with 7 bases that match TRBD1. This CDR3 is 13 amino acids long. Germline CDR1 is SNHLY and CDR2 is FYNNEI. The trim removed 6 bases at V and 8 bases at J, leaving 9 bases unmatched.

This clonotype turned up a few times. The V and J genes are TRBV9 and TRBJ2-5; 11 bases are a match to TRBD2. J gave up 1 base and V 3 bases, and 8 bases lay outside the gene matches. The CDR3 is 17 residues long. Germline CDR1 and CDR2: SGDLS and YYNGEE. CDR3 sequence reads: CASSAGTSGYFQETQYF. CDR3 sequence (DNA): TGTGCCAGCAGCGCCGGGACTAGCGGATATTTCCAAGAGACCCAGTACTTC.

The rearrangement links TRBV29-1 to TRBJ2-6; a weak D match, TRBD2 (5 bases). V gave up 8 bases and J gave up 0 bases, with 17 bases separating them. CDR1 and CDR2 (germline): SQVTM, ANQGSEA. CDR3 length equals 16 residues. The CDR3 spells CSLLILGVSGANVLTF. CDR3 nucleotide sequence: TGCAGCCTGTTGATCTTGGGAGTCTCTGGGGCCAACGTCCTGACTTTC.

This clonotype was observed a handful of times. The chain employs TRBV30 and TRBJ1-1, with D hard to call. With 4 bases removed from V and 1 base from J, the gap between germline ends came to 16 bases. CDR1 is GTSNPN and CDR2 is SVGIG in the germline V gene (reference sequence). The CDR3 length is 15 residues. CDR3 loop: CAWTVLGRGNTEAFF. CDR3 bases: TGTGCCTGGACGGTTCTTGGACGTGGGAACACTGAAGCTTTCTTT.

This clonotype has more than one count but fewer than ten. The V and J genes are TRBV18 and TRBJ2-1, with D uncertain. This CDR3 region has 15 residues. V was trimmed by 3 bases and J by 0 bases, leaving 9 bases between them. Germline V gene sequence: CDR1 KGHSH, CDR2 LQKENI. CDR3 loop: CASSPKLSSYNEQFF. Written as DNA, the CDR3 is TGTGCCAGCTCACCGAAGCTGAGCTCCTACAATGAGCAGTTCTTC.

This clonotype occurred a few times. The genes are TRBV4-1 and TRBJ1-1; D ambiguous. The CDR3 runs 12 residues. The V gene's germline CDR1 is MGHRA and CDR2 YSYEKL. V lost 3 bases, J lost 6 bases, and 8 bases lay in between. CDR3 in DNA: TGCGCCAGCAGCCATCCGGGGTCTGAAGCTTTCTTT. Translated, it gives CASSHPGSEAFF.

This chain joins TRBV5-4 and TRBJ2-7; 8 bases map to TRBD1. The CDR3 is 14 residues long. V shed 8 bases and J 7 bases; nucleotides not matched to a gene: 14. Germline V lookup: CDR1 SGHNT, CDR2 YYREEE (reference sequence). CDR3 sequence reads: CASNEPDRANEQYF. CDR3 nucleotide sequence: TGTGCCAGTAACGAGCCGGACAGGGCGAATGAGCAGTACTTC. Drawing the rest from reference TRBV5-4 and TRBJ2-7, the complete variable domain is ETGVTQSPTHLIKTRGQQVTLRCSSQSGHNTVSWYQQALGQGPQFIFQYYREEENGRGNFPPRFSGLQFPNYSSELNVNALELDDSALYLCASNEPDRANEQYFGPGTRLTVT.

This clonotype was counted only a few times. The chain employs TRBV28 and TRBJ2-3; D not certain. The CDR3 consists of 15 residues. V lost 7 bases to trimming and J lost 0 bases, with 14 bases between them. Per the germline V gene, CDR1 is MDHEN and CDR2 is SYDVKM. CDR3 protein: CASKGQDSSTDTQYF. DNA for the CDR3: TGTGCCAGCAAGGGCCAGGATTCTAGCACAGATACGCAGTATTTT.

This clonotype was recorded a few times. In DNA form, the CDR3 reads TGTGCCAGCAGCTTCTCCGTTTGGGGAGGGCAAAATGAGCAGTTCTTC. It specifies CASSFSVWGGQNEQFF. The V gene is TRBV7-6, the J gene TRBJ2-1; 7 positions agree with TRBD2. CDR3 length equals 16 residues. Germline trimming cut 3 bases from V and 7 bases from J; bases unmatched to any gene: 12. Per the germline V gene, CDR1 is SGHVS and CDR2 is FNYEAQ.

This clonotype was counted only a few times. V usage is TRBV2 and J usage is TRBJ2-3; 7 bases are a match to TRBD1. The germline V gene has CDR1 SNHLY and CDR2 FYNNEI. The CDR3 runs to 16 residues. Germline trimming cut 0 bases from V and 0 bases from J; bases unmatched to any gene: 3. As DNA, the CDR3 is TGTGCCAGCAGTGAAGCAGGGGGCTGGAGCACAGATACGCAGTATTTT. Its protein is CASSEAGGWSTDTQYF.

V gene TRBV7-2 combines with J gene TRBJ2-1; D unresolved. The germline V and J ends were trimmed by 3 bases and 7 bases, with 16 bases remaining between them. The CDR3 extends over 15 amino acids. Germline-derived CDR1 and CDR2 are SGHTA and FQGNSA. The CDR3 bases are TGTGCCAGCAGCTTGACCTCGAACCTGAATAATGAGCAGTTCTTC. Encoded protein: CASSLTSNLNNEQFF.